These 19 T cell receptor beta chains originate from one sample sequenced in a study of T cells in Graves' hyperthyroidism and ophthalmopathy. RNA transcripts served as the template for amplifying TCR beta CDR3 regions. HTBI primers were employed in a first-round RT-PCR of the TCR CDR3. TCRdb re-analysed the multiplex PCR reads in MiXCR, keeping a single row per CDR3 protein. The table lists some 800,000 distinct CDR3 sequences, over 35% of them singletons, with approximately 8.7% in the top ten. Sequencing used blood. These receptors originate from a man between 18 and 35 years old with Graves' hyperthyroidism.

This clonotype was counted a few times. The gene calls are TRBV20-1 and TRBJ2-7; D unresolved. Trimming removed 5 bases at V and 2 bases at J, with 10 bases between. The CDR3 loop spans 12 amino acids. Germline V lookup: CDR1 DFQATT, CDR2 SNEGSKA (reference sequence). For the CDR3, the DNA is TGCAGTGCTCCGGACGGCGCCTACGAGCAGTACTTC. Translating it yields CSAPDGAYEQYF.

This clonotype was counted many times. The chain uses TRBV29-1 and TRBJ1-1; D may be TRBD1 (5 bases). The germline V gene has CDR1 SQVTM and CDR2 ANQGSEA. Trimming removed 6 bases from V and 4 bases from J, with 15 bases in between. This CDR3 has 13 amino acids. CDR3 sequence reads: CSVIAAGGTEAFF. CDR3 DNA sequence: TGCAGCGTCATAGCGGCGGGGGGCACTGAAGCTTTCTTT. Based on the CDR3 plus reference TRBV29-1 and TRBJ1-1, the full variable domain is SAVISQKPSRDICQRGTSLTIQCQVDSQVTMMFWYRQQPGQSLTLIATANQGSEATYESGFVIDKFPISRPNLTFSTLTVSNMSPEDSSIYLCSVIAAGGTEAFFGQGTRLTVV.

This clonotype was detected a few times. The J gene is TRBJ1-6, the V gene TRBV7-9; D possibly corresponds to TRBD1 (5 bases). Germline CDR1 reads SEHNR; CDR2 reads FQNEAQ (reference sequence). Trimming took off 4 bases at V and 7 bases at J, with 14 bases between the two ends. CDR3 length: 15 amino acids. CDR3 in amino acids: CASSSGTGGNSPLHF. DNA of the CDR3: TGTGCCAGCAGCTCAGGGACCGGGGGGAATTCACCCCTCCACTTT.

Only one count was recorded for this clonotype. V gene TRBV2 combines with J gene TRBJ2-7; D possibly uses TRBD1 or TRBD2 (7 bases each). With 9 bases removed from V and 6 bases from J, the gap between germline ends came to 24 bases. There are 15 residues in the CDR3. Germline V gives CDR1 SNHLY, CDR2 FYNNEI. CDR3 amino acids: CASLAGGTDPSEQYF. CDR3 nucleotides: TGTGCCAGTCTGGCCGGGGGGACAGACCCTTCCGAGCAGTACTTC.

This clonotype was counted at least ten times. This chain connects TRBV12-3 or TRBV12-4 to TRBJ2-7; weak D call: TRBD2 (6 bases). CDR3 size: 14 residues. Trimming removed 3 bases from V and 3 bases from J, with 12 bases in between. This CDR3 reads CASSFGGVGYEQYF. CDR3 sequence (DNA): TGTGCCAGCAGTTTCGGAGGGGTGGGCTACGAGCAGTACTTC.

The CDR3 protein is CASSQGGSPYRDRQETQYF. The CDR3 nucleotides read TGTGCCAGCAGCCAAGGGGGCTCACCGTACAGGGACAGACAAGAGACCCAGTACTTC. This chain joins TRBV9 and TRBJ2-5; 7 bases line up with TRBD1. After removal of 4 bases from V and 2 bases from J, the junction contained 20 bases not matched to a gene. CDR3 length: 19 amino acids. Germline V gene sequence: CDR1 SGDLS, CDR2 YYNGEE.

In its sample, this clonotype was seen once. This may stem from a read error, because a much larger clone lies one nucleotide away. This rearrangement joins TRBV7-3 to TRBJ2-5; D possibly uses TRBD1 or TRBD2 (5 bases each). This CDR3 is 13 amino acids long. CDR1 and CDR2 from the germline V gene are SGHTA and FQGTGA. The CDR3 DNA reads TGTGCCAGCAGCTCCCAGTTAGGGGAGACCCGGTACTTC. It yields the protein CASSSQLGETRYF.

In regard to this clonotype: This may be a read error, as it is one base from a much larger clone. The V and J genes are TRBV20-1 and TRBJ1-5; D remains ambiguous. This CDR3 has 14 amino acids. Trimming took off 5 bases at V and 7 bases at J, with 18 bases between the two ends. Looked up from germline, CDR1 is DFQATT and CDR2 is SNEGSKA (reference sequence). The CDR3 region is CSALSGEIVQPQHF. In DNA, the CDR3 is TGCAGTGCTCTCAGTGGGGAGATCGTCCAGCCCCAGCATTTT.

This CDR3 reads CASSASGGSGTGTGELFF. The CDR3, as DNA: TGTGCCAGCAGCGCTAGCGGGGGAAGCGGGACCGGCACCGGGGAGCTGTTTTTT. The V call is TRBV9, the J call TRBJ2-2; TRBD2 matches 10 bases. Unmatched junction bases numbered 12, after V lost 3 bases and J lost 4 bases. The germline V gene has CDR1 SGDLS and CDR2 YYNGEE. The CDR3 is made up of 18 amino acids.

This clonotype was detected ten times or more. CDR3 DNA: TGCAGCGTTGAGCAAGGGGGCCGAGGCGAGCAGTACTTC. This encodes CSVEQGGRGEQYF. The chain is built from TRBV29-1 and TRBJ2-7; 7 bases fit TRBD1. The germline gives CDR1 SQVTM, CDR2 ANQGSEA. The CDR3 is made up of 13 amino acids. The junction had 8 bases not matched to a gene; V was cut back by 3 bases and J by 6 bases.

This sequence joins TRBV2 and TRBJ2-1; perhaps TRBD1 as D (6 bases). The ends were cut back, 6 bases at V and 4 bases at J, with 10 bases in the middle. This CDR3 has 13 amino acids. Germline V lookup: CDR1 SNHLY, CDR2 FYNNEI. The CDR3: CASRGAAYNEQFF. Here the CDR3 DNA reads TGTGCCAGCAGGGGGGCCGCATACAATGAGCAGTTCTTC.

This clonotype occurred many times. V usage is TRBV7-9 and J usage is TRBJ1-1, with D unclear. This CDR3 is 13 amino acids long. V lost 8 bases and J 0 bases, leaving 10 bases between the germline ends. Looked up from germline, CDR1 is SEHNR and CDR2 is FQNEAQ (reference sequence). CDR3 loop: CASGDGMNTEAFF. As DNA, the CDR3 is TGTGCCAGCGGAGACGGCATGAACACTGAAGCTTTCTTT.

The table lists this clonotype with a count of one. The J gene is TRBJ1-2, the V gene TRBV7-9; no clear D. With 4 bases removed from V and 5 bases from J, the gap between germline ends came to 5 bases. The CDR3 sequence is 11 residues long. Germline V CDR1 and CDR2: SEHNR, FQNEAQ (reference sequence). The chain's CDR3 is CASSSEYGYTF. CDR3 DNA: TGTGCCAGCAGCTCTGAGTATGGCTACACCTTC.

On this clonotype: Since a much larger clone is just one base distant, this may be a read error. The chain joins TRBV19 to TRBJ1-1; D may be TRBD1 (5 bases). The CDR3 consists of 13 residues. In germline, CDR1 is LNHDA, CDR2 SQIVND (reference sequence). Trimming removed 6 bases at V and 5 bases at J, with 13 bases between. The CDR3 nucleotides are TGTGCCAGTAGCGGGACGATAGTGACTGAAGCTTTCTTT. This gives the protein CASSGTIVTEAFF.

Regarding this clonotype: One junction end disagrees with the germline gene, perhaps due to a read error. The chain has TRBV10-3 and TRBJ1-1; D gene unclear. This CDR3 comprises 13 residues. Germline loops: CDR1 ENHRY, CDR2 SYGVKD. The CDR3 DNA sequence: TGTGCCAGCAGTCGCGACTCCCGCCGGGAAGCTTTCTTT. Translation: CASSRDSRREAFF.

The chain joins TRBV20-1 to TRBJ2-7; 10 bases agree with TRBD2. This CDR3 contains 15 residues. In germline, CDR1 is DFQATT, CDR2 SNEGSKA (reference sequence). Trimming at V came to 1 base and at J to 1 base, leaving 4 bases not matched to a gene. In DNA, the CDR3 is TGCAGTGCTAGAGTGCGGACTAGCGGTTCCTACGAGCAGTACTTC. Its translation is CSARVRTSGSYEQYF.

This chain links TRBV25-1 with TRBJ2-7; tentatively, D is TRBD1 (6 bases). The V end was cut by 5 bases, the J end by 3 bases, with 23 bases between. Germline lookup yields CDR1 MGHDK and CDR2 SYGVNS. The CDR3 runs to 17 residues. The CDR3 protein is CASSYTTLTGINYEQYF. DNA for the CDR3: TGTGCCAGCAGTTACACCACCCTGACAGGAATAAACTACGAGCAGTACTTC.

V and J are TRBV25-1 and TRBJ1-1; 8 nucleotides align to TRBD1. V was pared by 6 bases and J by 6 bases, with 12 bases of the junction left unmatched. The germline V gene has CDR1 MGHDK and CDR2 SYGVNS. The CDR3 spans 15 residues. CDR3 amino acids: CASSLGQGFSAEAFF. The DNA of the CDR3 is TGTGCCAGCAGCTTAGGACAGGGTTTTAGCGCTGAAGCTTTCTTT.

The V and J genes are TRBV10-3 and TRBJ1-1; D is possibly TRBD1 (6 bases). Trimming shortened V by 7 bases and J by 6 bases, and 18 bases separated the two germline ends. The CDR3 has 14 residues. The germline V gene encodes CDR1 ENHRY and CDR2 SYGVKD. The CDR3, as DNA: TGTGCCATCAAAAGGCCGGGGGGCTTGGCTGAAGCTTTCTTT. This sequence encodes CAIKRPGGLAEAFF.